This T cell receptor beta chain was captured in a study of CD8 T cells in ankylosing spondylitis. Regarding the study as a whole: Ankylosing spondylitis blood appeared to be characterized by a TCR beta motif of under ten highly homologous variants. A subset of motif variants has previously been described in the synovial fluid and blood of reactive arthritis. Disease-linked clones proved CD8+ and comparatively uncommon in peripheral blood. Reported data indicate significant enrichment of disease-linked clones within matched ankylosing spondylitis synovial fluid.

V was pared by 8 bases and J by 0 bases, with 11 bases between. The CDR3 is 13 residues long. Germline V gives CDR1 SGHTA, CDR2 FQGTGA. Via MiXCR, TCRdb re-called the 5' RACE reads, giving one row per CDR3 protein. The table includes around 250,000 distinct CDR3 sequences, 32% detected once. As to this clonotype: Its target is not known.

The sample taken for sequencing was blood, either unsorted or a sorted T cell fraction (not recorded which). This chain links TRBV7-3 with TRBJ2-7, with a possible D match to TRBD2 (7 bases). The sequence derives from a male donor with ankylosing spondylitis or in good health (not recorded which). This CDR3 reads CASAGANSYEQYF. The DNA for the CDR3 is TGTGCCAGCGCGGGGGCCAACTCCTACGAGCAGTACTTC.